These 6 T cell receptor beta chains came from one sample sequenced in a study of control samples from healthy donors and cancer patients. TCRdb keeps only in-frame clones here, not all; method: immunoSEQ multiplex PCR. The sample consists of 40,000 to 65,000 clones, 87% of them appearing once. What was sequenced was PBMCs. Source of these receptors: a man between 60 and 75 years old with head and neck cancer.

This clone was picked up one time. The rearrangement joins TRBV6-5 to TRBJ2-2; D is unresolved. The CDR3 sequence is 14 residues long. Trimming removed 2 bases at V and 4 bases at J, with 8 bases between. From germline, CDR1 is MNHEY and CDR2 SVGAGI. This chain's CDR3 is CASSYHGPTGELFF. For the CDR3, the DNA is TGTGCCAGCAGTTACCATGGGCCCACCGGGGAGCTGTTTTTT.

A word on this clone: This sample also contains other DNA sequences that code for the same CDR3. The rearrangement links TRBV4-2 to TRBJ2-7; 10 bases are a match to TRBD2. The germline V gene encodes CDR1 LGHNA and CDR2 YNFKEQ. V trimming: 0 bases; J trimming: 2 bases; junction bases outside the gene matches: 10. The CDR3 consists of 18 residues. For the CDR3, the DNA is TGTGCCAGCAGCCAAGATGCAGCGGGGGGGCCAGGGCCCTACGAGCAGTACTTC. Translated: CASSQDAAGGPGPYEQYF.

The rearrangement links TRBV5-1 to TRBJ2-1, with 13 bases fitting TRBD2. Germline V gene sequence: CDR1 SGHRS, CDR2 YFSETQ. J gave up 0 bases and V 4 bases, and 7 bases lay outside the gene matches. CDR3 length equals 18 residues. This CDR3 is CASSLGTSGDFSYNEQFF. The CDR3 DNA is TGCGCCAGCAGCCTAGGGACTAGCGGGGATTTCTCCTACAATGAGCAGTTCTTC.

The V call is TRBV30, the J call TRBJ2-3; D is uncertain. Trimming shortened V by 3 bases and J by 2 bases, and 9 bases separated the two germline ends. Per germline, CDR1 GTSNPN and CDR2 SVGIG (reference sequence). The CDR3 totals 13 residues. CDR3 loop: CAWRTKATDTQYF. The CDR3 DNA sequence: TGTGCCTGGAGAACTAAAGCCACAGATACGCAGTATTTT. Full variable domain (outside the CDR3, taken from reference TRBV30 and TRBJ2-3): SQTIHQWPATLVQPVGSPLSLECTVEGTSNPNLYWYRQAAGRGLQLLFYSVGIGQISSEVPQNLSASRPQDRQFILSSKKLLLSDSGFYLCAWRTKATDTQYFGPGTRLTVL.

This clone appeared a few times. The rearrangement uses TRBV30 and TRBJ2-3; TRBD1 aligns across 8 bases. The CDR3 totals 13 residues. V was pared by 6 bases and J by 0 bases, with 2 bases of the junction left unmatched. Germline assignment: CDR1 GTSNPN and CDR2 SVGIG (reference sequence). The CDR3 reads CACRGLSTDTQYF. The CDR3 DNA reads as TGTGCCTGCAGGGGGCTCAGCACAGATACGCAGTATTTT. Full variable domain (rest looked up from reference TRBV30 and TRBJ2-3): SQTIHQWPATLVQPVGSPLSLECTVEGTSNPNLYWYRQAAGRGLQLLFYSVGIGQISSEVPQNLSASRPQDRQFILSSKKLLLSDSGFYLCACRGLSTDTQYFGPGTRLTVL.

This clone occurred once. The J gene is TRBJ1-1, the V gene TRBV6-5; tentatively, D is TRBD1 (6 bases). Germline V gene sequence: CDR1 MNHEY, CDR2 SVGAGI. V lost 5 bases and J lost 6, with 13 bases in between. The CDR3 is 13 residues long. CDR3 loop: CASSNYRVAEAFF. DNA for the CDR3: TGTGCCAGCAGTAACTACAGGGTTGCTGAAGCTTTCTTT.